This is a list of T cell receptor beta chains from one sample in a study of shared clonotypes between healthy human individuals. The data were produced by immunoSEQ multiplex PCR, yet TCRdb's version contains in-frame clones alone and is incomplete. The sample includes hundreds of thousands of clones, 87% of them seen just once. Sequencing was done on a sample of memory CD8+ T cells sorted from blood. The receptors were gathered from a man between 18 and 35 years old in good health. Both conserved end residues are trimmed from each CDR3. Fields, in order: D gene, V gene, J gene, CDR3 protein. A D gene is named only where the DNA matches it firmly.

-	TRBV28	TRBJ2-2	ASSLRPQDRAGELF
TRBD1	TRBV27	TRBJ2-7	ASSLGQGAYEQY
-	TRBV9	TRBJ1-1	ASSEIQGYTEAF
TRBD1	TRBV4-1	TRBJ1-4	ASSQLTGGGEKLF
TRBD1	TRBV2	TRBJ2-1	ASRRTGGGYNEQF
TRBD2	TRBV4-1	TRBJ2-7	ASSQDRGDEQY
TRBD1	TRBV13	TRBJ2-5	ASSFTGTGSQETQY
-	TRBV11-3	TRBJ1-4	ASSLRRVANEKLF
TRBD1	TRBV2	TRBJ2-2	ASSGRGYRNTGELF
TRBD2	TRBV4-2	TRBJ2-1	ASSQEWVAGRNEQF
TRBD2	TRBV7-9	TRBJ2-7	ASSLTSGSIEQY
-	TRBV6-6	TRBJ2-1	ASSSGRGTYNEQF
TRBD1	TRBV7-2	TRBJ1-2	ASSLDRGAQYGYT
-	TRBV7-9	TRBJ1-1	ASSQGNTEAF
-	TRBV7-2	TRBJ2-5	ASSPDGKTSSLGETQY
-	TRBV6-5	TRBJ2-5	ASTDTRGETQY
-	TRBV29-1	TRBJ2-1	SGLVVSYNEQF
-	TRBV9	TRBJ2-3	ASSPRGLGTDTQY
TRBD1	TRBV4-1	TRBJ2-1	ASGTGVYNEQF
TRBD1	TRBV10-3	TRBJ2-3	AISGPIQGISTDTQY
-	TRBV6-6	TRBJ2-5	ASSYETGIETQY
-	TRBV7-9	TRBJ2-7	ASSFGPAYEQY
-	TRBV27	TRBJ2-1	ASSPNRVWDYNEQF
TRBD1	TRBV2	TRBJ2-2	ASWGQGFTGELF
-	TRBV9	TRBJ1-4	ASSRNGYSPTNEKLF
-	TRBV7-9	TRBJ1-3	ASSSGLGNTIY
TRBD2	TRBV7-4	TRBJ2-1	ASSAFPTSSYSYNEQF
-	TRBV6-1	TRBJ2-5	ASSERPSWREQETQY
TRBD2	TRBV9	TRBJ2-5	ASSVGTLAGGPGETQY
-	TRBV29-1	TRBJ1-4	SVVAATNEKLF
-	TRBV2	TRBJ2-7	ASSRTPGLGTYEQY
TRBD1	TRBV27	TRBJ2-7	ASSFGTGPYEQY